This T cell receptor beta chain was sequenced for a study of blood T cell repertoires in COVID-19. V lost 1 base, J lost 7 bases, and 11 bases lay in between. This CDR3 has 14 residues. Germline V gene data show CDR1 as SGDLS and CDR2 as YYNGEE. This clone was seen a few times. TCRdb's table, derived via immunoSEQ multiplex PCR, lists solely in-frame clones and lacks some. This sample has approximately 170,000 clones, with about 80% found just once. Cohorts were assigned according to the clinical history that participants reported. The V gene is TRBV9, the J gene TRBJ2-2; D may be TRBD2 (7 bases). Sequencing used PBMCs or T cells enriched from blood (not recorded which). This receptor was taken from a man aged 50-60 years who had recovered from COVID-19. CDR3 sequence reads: CASSVRGAGGELFF. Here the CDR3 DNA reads TGTGCCAGCAGCGTACGGGGGGCCGGCGGGGAGCTGTTTTTT.